This T cell receptor beta chain appears in the sequencing data of a study of blood T cells in healthy people across ages. In this sample, this clonotype turned up a few times. The authors ran a second PCR of 7 to 11 cycles using a sample-barcoded 5' primer and a J-beta primer mix. TCRdb itself ran the 5' RACE reads through MiXCR, one entry per CDR3 protein. The sample has hundreds of thousands of distinct CDR3 sequences, about 42% seen once. Trimming pared 1 base from V and 5 bases from J, leaving 11 bases between. This CDR3 is built from 14 residues. CDR1 is SEHNR, CDR2 FQNEAQ, per germline (reference sequence).

This TCR derives from a man in his 60s in good health. The sequenced sample consisted of blood. The chain combines TRBV7-9 with TRBJ1-1; no firm D call. Written as DNA, the CDR3 is TGTGCCAGCAGCTTAGGACTAGTAAGGACTGAAGCTTTCTTT. Translated, it gives CASSLGLVRTEAFF.